This is a list of T cell receptor beta chains from one sample in a study of OX40 agonist ivuxolimab in advanced cancers. Here immunoSEQ multiplex PCR was the method, and the copy in TCRdb shows in-frame clones only, minus some. The sample holds roughly 41,000 clones, over 75% seen once. Sequenced material: CD4+ or CD8+ T cells sorted from blood, taken in a trial of the OX40 agonist ivuxolimab. These receptors were taken from an adult with an advanced solid tumor such as melanoma, head and neck, liver or kidney cancer. CDR3s leave out the opening cysteine and the closing phenylalanine or tryptophan. Size tells how often a clone was seen (once, few, many) or the class of an expanded clone, and some rows leave it out.

V gene,clone size,CDR3 protein
TRBV27,once,ASSPHPGTGISYEQY
TRBV4-1,NA,ASSQVGGYEQY
TRBV11-2,NA,ASSPGSLNEQF
TRBV7-6,NA,ASSLVVGPSTDTQY
TRBV7-9,NA,ASSLEFTGRNEKLF
TRBV18,NA,ASSPGQGNMWDTQY
TRBV9,NA,ASSPNTNEKLF
TRBV19,NA,ASNPGRVPYNEQF
TRBV9,NA,ASSPRQGPPDTQY
TRBV27,NA,ASSSSPGTGPEQY
TRBV27,NA,ASSFSSSRNIQY
TRBV15,NA,ATSRVASGRNEQY
TRBV30,NA,AWSLWGQAMQYANTGELF
TRBV4-3,NA,ASSPDATNEKLF
TRBV7-3,NA,ASSLIRGRNTGELF
TRBV5-1,NA,ASSPGGQGLETQY
TRBV6-5,NA,ASSMGGNTEAF
TRBV9,NA,ASNGGLATGELF
TRBV9,NA,ASSTRLAGGPDTQY
TRBV27,once,ASRSIPEGNQPQH
TRBV7-9,few,ASSPDRGNQPQH
TRBV9,NA,ASSFGLAGAGEQF
TRBV10-2,NA,ATKAGVQGEQY
TRBV4-1,NA,ASSQWTGDRIGELF
TRBV15,NA,ATSRPWGGKTQY
TRBV6-5,NA,ASGSTGRYGEQF
TRBV6-1,NA,ASSELDRGHTDTQY
TRBV5-4,few,ASSPRTSGSPDTQY
TRBV7-9,NA,ASSLGDRENEQF
TRBV5-6,NA,ASSFVKAGNTDTQY
TRBV7-9,NA,ASSGVRDFAYEQY